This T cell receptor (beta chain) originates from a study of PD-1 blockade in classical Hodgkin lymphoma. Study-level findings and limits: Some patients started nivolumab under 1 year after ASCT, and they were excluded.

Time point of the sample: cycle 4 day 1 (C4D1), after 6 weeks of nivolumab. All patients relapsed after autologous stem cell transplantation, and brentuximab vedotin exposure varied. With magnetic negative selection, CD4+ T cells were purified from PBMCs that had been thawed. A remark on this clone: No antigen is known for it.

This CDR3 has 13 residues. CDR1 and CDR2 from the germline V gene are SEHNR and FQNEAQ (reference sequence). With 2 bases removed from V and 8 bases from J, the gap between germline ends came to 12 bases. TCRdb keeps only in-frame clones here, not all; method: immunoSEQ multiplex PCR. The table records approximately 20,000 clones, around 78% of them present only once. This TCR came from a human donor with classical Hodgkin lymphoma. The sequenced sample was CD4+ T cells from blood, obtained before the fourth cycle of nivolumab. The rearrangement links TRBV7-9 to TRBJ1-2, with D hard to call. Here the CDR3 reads CASSLLSGEGYTF. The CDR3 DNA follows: TGTGCCAGCAGCTTACTAAGCGGGGAAGGCTACACCTTC.